This T cell receptor (beta chain) was recovered during a study of blood T cell repertoires in COVID-19. Germline CDR1 LGHNA, CDR2 YNFKEQ. The CDR3 has 16 residues. The ends were cut back, 1 base at V and 1 base at J, with 13 bases in the middle. Only in-frame clones appear in the TCRdb table, and some are missing; sequencing was by immunoSEQ multiplex PCR. The data hold more than 110,000 clones, with around four fifths observed a single time. The V call is TRBV4-2, the J call TRBJ2-5; D possibly corresponds to TRBD2 (6 bases). Input material: PBMCs or T cells enriched from blood (not recorded which). This TCR derives from a woman aged 45-65 years who had recovered from COVID-19. DNA of the CDR3: TGTGCCAGCAGCCAAGCTGTGGTGGGGGGCCAAGAGACCCAGTACTTC. Translated: CASSQAVVGGQETQYF.